The next 32 T cell receptor beta chains were all read from a single sample in a study of T cells in Graves' hyperthyroidism and ophthalmopathy. RNA transcripts were the template for amplifying TCR beta CDR3 regions. First-round RT-PCR of the TCR CDR3 relied on the HTBI primer set. TCRdb reanalysed the multiplex PCR reads using MiXCR and keeps one entry per CDR3 protein. The sample carries about 720,000 distinct CDR3 sequences, approximately 19% recorded once. The sequenced sample consisted of blood. These receptors all come from a woman aged 45-60 years with Graves' hyperthyroidism that later progressed to Graves' ophthalmopathy.

There are many counts of this clonotype. The chain links TRBV5-1 to TRBJ2-3; no firm D call. The germline CDR1 and CDR2 sequences are SGHRS and YFSETQ. V lost 5 bases to trimming and J lost 6 bases, with 13 bases between them. There are 13 residues in the CDR3. This chain's CDR3 is CASRRAARDTQYF. CDR3 DNA sequence: TGCGCCAGCAGACGGGCGGCGAGGGATACGCAGTATTTT.

This chain joins TRBV4-1 and TRBJ1-2, with D maybe TRBD1 (6 bases). The CDR3 runs 17 residues. Germline CDR1 MGHRA, CDR2 YSYEKL. V gave up 2 bases and J gave up 3 bases, with 19 bases separating them. The CDR3 is CASSQRTHGDNYYGYTF. In DNA form, the CDR3 reads TGCGCCAGCAGCCAACGTACCCATGGGGACAACTACTATGGCTACACCTTC.

This clonotype occurred a few times. The chain couples TRBV11-2 to TRBJ1-2; D is unresolved. The CDR3 consists of 16 residues. V lost 0 bases to trimming and J lost 0 bases, with 11 bases between them. CDR1 and CDR2 (germline): SGHAT, FQNNGV. The CDR3: CASSLDMAGANYGYTF. CDR3 DNA: TGTGCCAGCAGCTTAGATATGGCTGGGGCTAACTATGGCTACACCTTC.

This clonotype was detected ten times or more. The chain has TRBV5-1 and TRBJ2-2; D unresolved. The CDR3 has 16 residues. Trimming cost V 4 bases and J 0 bases, with 13 bases left between them. Germline V gives CDR1 SGHRS, CDR2 YFSETQ. In DNA, the CDR3 is TGCGCCAGCAGCCTATCAAACAGCGCGAACACCGGGGAGCTGTTTTTT. Translated: CASSLSNSANTGELFF.

This clonotype was counted between two and nine times. The chain employs TRBV9 and TRBJ2-3, with D possibly TRBD1 on 6 matching bases. CDR3 length equals 15 residues. Germline assignment: CDR1 SGDLS and CDR2 YYNGEE. The V end was cut by 4 bases, the J end by 4 bases, with 16 bases between. CDR3 sequence (DNA): TGTGCCAGCAGCCCAGGGGAATTCGGGTCAGATACGCAGTATTTT. Protein product: CASSPGEFGSDTQYF.

The V call is TRBV4-1, the J call TRBJ1-1; D not certain. V was clipped by 0 bases and J by 6 bases, with 20 bases between them. The germline V gene encodes CDR1 MGHRA and CDR2 YSYEKL. This CDR3 has 17 amino acids. Here the CDR3 DNA reads TGCGCCAGCAGCCAAGATCGGCCGGCCCTAAAGTCCTCTGAAGCTTTCTTT. Translation gives CASSQDRPALKSSEAFF.

This clonotype was counted ten times or more. CDR3 DNA sequence: TGTGCCAGCAGTGAAGTTGAGACAGGGGCCCAAGAGACCCAGTACTTC. It is translated as CASSEVETGAQETQYF. The rearrangement uses TRBV2 and TRBJ2-5; the match to TRBD1 covers 8 bases. Germline assignment: CDR1 SNHLY and CDR2 FYNNEI. The CDR3 is 16 residues long. J gave up 1 base and V 1 base, and 5 bases lay outside the gene matches.

The chain carries TRBV12-3 or TRBV12-4 and TRBJ2-5, with 10 bases lining up with TRBD2. The CDR3 has 16 amino acids. V shed 7 bases and J 4 bases; nucleotides not matched to a gene: 12. The CDR3 DNA follows: TGTGCCAGCAAGCCGGGACTAGCGTTTGGCGGAGAGACCCAGTACTTC. Encoded protein: CASKPGLAFGGETQYF.

There are many counts of this clonotype. The V and J genes are TRBV2 and TRBJ2-2; maybe TRBD1 (6 bases). The CDR3 loop spans 19 amino acids. The V gene lost 7 bases and the J gene lost 7 bases, with 31 bases spanning the gap. Per germline, CDR1 SNHLY and CDR2 FYNNEI. The CDR3 DNA follows: TGTGCCAGCATGACAGTGACCCCAGCTTTACAGGGATTGAGCGGGGAGCTGTTTTTT. Translating it yields CASMTVTPALQGLSGELFF.

The sample holds many counts of this clonotype. V usage is TRBV29-1 and J usage is TRBJ1-1; D call uncertain. V dropped 4 bases and J dropped 0 bases, with 12 bases sitting between them. Germline-derived CDR1 and CDR2 are SQVTM and ANQGSEA. The CDR3 runs to 14 residues. This CDR3 reads CSVGYGVVNTEAFF. In nucleotides, the CDR3 is TGCAGCGTTGGGTATGGGGTTGTGAACACTGAAGCTTTCTTT.

This chain links TRBV27 with TRBJ1-2; TRBD1 might be the D (5 bases). The length of the CDR3 is 14 residues. From germline, CDR1 is MNHEY and CDR2 SMNVEV (reference sequence). V lost 2 bases and J lost 2, with 9 bases in between. Here the CDR3 reads CASSLRRQNYGYTF. The DNA for the CDR3 is TGTGCCAGCAGTTTACGAAGACAGAACTATGGCTACACCTTC.

The chain recombines TRBV4-1 with TRBJ2-3; 7 bases align to TRBD2. The CDR3 is 15 residues long. Germline V lookup: CDR1 MGHRA, CDR2 YSYEKL. The J segment lost 4 bases and the V segment lost 1 base, leaving 5 bases of the junction unmatched. The DNA of the CDR3 is TGCGCCAGCAGCCAAGGTTGGGGGGGTGCAGATACGCAGTATTTT. Its protein product is CASSQGWGGADTQYF.

V is TRBV3-1 and J is TRBJ2-5; a weak D match, TRBD1 (6 bases). This CDR3 has 17 residues. Germline CDR1 LGHDT, CDR2 YNNKEL (reference sequence). V lost 3 bases and J 1 base, leaving 18 bases between the germline ends. CDR3 protein: CASSHDPGADFQETQYF. Here the CDR3 DNA reads TGTGCCAGCAGCCACGATCCAGGGGCCGACTTCCAAGAGACCCAGTACTTC.

The CDR3 loop is CASSHAVQETQYF. CDR3 coding DNA: TGCGCCAGCAGCCACGCGGTACAAGAGACCCAGTACTTC. The gene calls are TRBV4-1 and TRBJ2-5, with D unclear. Trimming pared 3 bases from V and 2 bases from J, leaving 7 bases between. CDR1 MGHRA and CDR2 YSYEKL come from the germline V gene. The CDR3 contains 13 residues.

The rearrangement links TRBV12-3 or TRBV12-4 to TRBJ2-2; TRBD1 matches 7 bases. V trimming: 8 bases; J trimming: 7 bases; junction bases outside the gene matches: 10. There are 14 residues in the CDR3. The CDR3 sequence: CASRAQGYGGELFF. CDR3 nucleotide sequence: TGTGCCAGCCGGGCACAGGGGTATGGCGGGGAGCTGTTTTTT.

The chain has TRBV20-1 and TRBJ2-3; the match to TRBD1 covers 12 bases. From germline, CDR1 is DFQATT and CDR2 SNEGSKA (reference sequence). The CDR3 consists of 16 residues. Trimming took 4 bases from V and 6 from J; bases not matched to a gene: 11. Here the CDR3 reads CSATLPGQGASDTQYF. As DNA, the CDR3 is TGCAGTGCTACGTTACCGGGACAGGGGGCGTCGGATACGCAGTATTTT.

This chain uses TRBV9 with TRBJ2-7; D might be TRBD1 (5 bases). Trimming left V 4 bases short and J 0 bases short, with 11 bases between. CDR1 SGDLS and CDR2 YYNGEE come from the germline V gene. The CDR3 length is 14 residues. The CDR3 nucleotides read TGTGCCAGCAGCATACGACAGAACTCCTACGAGCAGTACTTC. Amino acids: CASSIRQNSYEQYF.

This clonotype has at least ten counts. This chain links TRBV3-1 with TRBJ2-1; D call uncertain. The CDR3 contains 15 residues. V was clipped by 1 base and J by 0 bases, with 7 bases between them. The germline V gene has CDR1 LGHDT and CDR2 YNNKEL (reference sequence). The CDR3 DNA sequence: TGTGCCAGCAGCCAAGGAATCAGCTCCTACAATGAGCAGTTCTTC. Translated, it gives CASSQGISSYNEQFF.

This clonotype was detected many times. V usage is TRBV7-3 and J usage is TRBJ2-5; 8 positions match TRBD1. The germline CDR1 and CDR2 sequences are SGHTA and FQGTGA. V lost 3 bases, J lost 4 bases, and 1 base stayed unmatched. This CDR3 has 13 residues. CDR3 in amino acids: CASSFTGGETQYF. CDR3 DNA sequence: TGTGCCAGCAGCTTCACAGGGGGAGAGACCCAGTACTTC.

This clonotype was seen at least ten times. The J gene is TRBJ2-1, the V gene TRBV11-2; D is unresolved. Germline CDR1 is SGHAT and CDR2 is FQNNGV. The V end lost 5 bases, the J end lost 2 bases, and 13 bases lay between the germline ends. The CDR3 has 15 residues. CDR3 protein: CASSHPDLPYNEQFF. CDR3 coding DNA: TGTGCCAGCAGCCACCCGGACCTACCCTACAATGAGCAGTTCTTC.

This clonotype was counted only a few times. The rearrangement uses TRBV7-9 and TRBJ1-1, with no clear D. Germline V CDR1 and CDR2: SEHNR, FQNEAQ (reference sequence). The V end was cut by 1 base, the J end by 1 base, with 10 bases between. The CDR3 runs 15 residues. For the CDR3, the DNA is TGTGCCAGCAGCTTAGGGGGATACGGGAACACTGAAGCTTTCTTT. Translation gives CASSLGGYGNTEAFF.

J is TRBJ1-2 and V is TRBV19; D not certain. Trimming took 3 bases from V and 1 from J, leaving 9 bases between them. Per the germline V gene, CDR1 is LNHDA and CDR2 is SQIVND (reference sequence). The CDR3 is 14 amino acids. Here the CDR3 reads CASSILQDNYGYTF. CDR3 coding DNA: TGTGCCAGTAGTATCTTGCAGGATAACTATGGCTACACCTTC. Full variable domain (remainder filled in from reference TRBV19 and TRBJ1-2): DGGITQSPKYLFRKEGQNVTLSCEQNLNHDAMYWYRQDPGQGLRLIYYSQIVNDFQKGDIAEGYSVSREKKESFPLTVTSAQKNPTAFYLCASSILQDNYGYTFGSGTRLTVV.

The table lists this clonotype with many counts. The V and J genes are TRBV13 and TRBJ2-4, with 12 bases aligning to TRBD1. Germline CDR1 PRHDT, CDR2 FYEKMQ (reference sequence). V shed 5 bases, J shed 8 bases, and the junction held 13 bases outside the gene matches. The CDR3 loop spans 17 amino acids. The CDR3 sequence: CASSPTGDRGQPYIQYF. CDR3 nucleotides: TGTGCCAGCAGCCCAACGGGGGACAGGGGGCAACCATACATTCAGTACTTC.

This clonotype was seen repeatedly, ten times or more. The chain links TRBV2 to TRBJ2-5, with TRBD1 identical over 8 bases. Trimming removed 11 bases from V and 5 bases from J; junction bases left unmatched: 16. Per the germline V gene, CDR1 is SNHLY and CDR2 is FYNNEI. The CDR3 is made up of 15 amino acids. CDR3 amino acids: CAPGTGITSLETQYF. The DNA of the CDR3 is TGTGCCCCAGGGACAGGTATCACCTCCCTGGAGACCCAGTACTTC.

The CDR3 sequence: CASSPDRYQETQYF. In DNA, the CDR3 is TGTGCCAGCAGCCCAGACAGGTACCAAGAGACCCAGTACTTC. The chain couples TRBV7-9 to TRBJ2-5; TRBD1 is a possible D gene (6 bases). Germline assignment: CDR1 SEHNR and CDR2 FQNEAQ (reference sequence). With 5 bases removed from V and 0 bases from J, the gap between germline ends came to 10 bases. The CDR3 covers 14 residues.

This clonotype was detected a few times. This sequence joins TRBV5-1 and TRBJ1-1, with D possibly matching TRBD1 (5 bases). CDR3 length equals 13 residues. The V end was cut by 0 bases, the J end by 7 bases, with 10 bases between. Germline assignment: CDR1 SGHRS and CDR2 YFSETQ. CDR3 coding DNA: TGCGCCAGCAGCTTGGGGGGGAACGGTGAAGCTTTCTTT. This gives the protein CASSLGGNGEAFF.

This clonotype came up a few times. The rearrangement uses TRBV5-1 and TRBJ2-5; 11 bases align to TRBD2. The CDR3 spans 16 residues. Trimming removed 4 bases from V and 2 bases from J; junction bases left unmatched: 7. From germline, CDR1 is SGHRS and CDR2 YFSETQ. The CDR3 coding sequence is TGCGCCAGCAGCAGAGCTAGCGGGGGGCCTCAAGAGACCCAGTACTTC. This codes for CASSRASGGPQETQYF.

This clonotype occurred many times. The gene calls are TRBV11-2 and TRBJ2-1, with no clear D. Trimming stripped 2 bases from V and 4 bases from J, with 27 bases between. Germline CDR1 and CDR2: SGHAT and FQNNGV. The CDR3 totals 20 residues. Here the CDR3 DNA reads TGTGCCAGCAGCTTAAAGCGAAGGTTTCTACAAGAACTACGGTACAATGAGCAGTTCTTC. This encodes CASSLKRRFLQELRYNEQFF.

The chain uses TRBV29-1 and TRBJ2-3; 9 nucleotides match TRBD2. The CDR3 has 14 amino acids. CDR1 is SQVTM and CDR2 is ANQGSEA in the germline V gene. V was pared by 6 bases and J by 2 bases, with 6 bases of the junction left unmatched. DNA for the CDR3: TGCAGCGTGCGGCCTAGCGGGGACACAGATACGCAGTATTTT. Translated, it gives CSVRPSGDTDTQYF.

Ten or more counts support this clonotype. V is TRBV11-1 and J is TRBJ1-2; weak D call: TRBD1 (5 bases). The germline V gene has CDR1 SGHAT and CDR2 FQDESV (reference sequence). This CDR3 contains 14 residues. Trimming cost V 2 bases and J 5 bases, with 12 bases left between them. The chain's CDR3 is CASSLRGTSYGYTF. CDR3 DNA sequence: TGTGCCAGCAGCTTACGGGGCACCTCGTATGGCTACACCTTC.

This rearrangement joins TRBV27 to TRBJ2-3; D gene ambiguous. From germline, CDR1 is MNHEY and CDR2 SMNVEV (reference sequence). Trimming removed 0 bases from V and 0 bases from J, with 7 bases in between. This CDR3 comprises 15 residues. CDR3 coding DNA: TGTGCCAGCAGTTTATCTCGCAGGAGCACAGATACGCAGTATTTT. This sequence encodes CASSLSRRSTDTQYF.

Of note for this clonotype: The junction shows a germline mismatch at one end, possibly a read error. The rearrangement uses TRBV20-1 and TRBJ2-2; D is tentatively TRBD1 or TRBD2 (5 bases each). The CDR3 consists of 14 residues. In germline, CDR1 is DFQATT, CDR2 SNEGSKA (reference sequence). The CDR3 DNA reads as TGCAGTGCGAGAGGGACGGCGAACACCGGGGAGCTGTTTTTT. Protein: CSARGTANTGELFF.